This T cell receptor (beta chain) originates from a study of post-analysis software for immune sequencing data. This clonotype appeared many times. There are 14 residues in the CDR3. Germline values: CDR1 DFQATT, CDR2 SNEGSKA (reference sequence). The ends lost 3 bases at V and 5 bases at J; junction bases unmatched: 8. Libraries were made from TCR beta cDNA, and they carried unique molecular identifiers. TCRdb called the PCR reads again in MiXCR, with one record for every CDR3 protein. The data show under 200,000 distinct CDR3 sequences, roughly 40% seen once. The chain uses TRBV20-1 and TRBJ2-5; TRBD1 matches at 8 bases. Here the sequenced sample was blood, taken after autologous hematopoietic stem cell transplantation. This TCR was sampled from a girl aged 5-17 years with multiple sclerosis. The CDR3, as DNA: TGCAGTGCTAGGACAGGGGAGGCGATGGAGACCCAGTACTTC. This encodes CSARTGEAMETQYF.